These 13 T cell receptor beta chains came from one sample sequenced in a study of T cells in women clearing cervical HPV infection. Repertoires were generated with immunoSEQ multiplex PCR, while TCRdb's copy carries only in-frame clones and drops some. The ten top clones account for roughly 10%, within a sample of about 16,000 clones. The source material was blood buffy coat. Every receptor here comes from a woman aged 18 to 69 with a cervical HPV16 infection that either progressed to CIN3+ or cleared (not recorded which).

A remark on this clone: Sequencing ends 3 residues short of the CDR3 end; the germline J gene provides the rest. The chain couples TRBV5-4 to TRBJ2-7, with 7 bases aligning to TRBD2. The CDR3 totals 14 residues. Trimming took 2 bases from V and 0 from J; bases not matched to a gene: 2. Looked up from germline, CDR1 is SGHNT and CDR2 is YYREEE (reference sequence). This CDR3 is CASSFSGPSYEQYF. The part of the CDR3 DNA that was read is TGTGCCAGCAGCTTTAGCGGGCCCTCCTACGAG.

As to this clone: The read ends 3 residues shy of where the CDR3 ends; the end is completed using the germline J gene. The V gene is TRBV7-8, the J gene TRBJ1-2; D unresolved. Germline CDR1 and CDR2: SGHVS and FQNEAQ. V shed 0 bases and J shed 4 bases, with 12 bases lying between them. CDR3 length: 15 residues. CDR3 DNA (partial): TGTGCCAGCAGCTTAGCGTCCATCACACCCTATGGC. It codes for CASSLASITPYG. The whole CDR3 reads CASSLASITPYGYTF.

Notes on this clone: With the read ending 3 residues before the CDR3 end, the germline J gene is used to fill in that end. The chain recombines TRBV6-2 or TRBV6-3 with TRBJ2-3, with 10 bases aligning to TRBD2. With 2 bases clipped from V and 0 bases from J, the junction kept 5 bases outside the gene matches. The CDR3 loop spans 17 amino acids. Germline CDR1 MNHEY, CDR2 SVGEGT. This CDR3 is CASSYLAGETSTDTQYF. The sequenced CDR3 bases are TGTGCCAGCAGTTACCTAGCGGGGGAGACTAGCACAGATACG.

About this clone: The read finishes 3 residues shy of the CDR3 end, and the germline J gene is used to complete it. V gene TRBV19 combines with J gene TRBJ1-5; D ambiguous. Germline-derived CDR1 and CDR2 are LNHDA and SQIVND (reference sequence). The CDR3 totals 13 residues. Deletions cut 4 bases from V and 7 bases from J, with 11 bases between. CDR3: CASSNSRAQPQHF. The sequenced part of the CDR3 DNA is TGTGCCAGTAGTAACTCGAGGGCCCAGCCC.

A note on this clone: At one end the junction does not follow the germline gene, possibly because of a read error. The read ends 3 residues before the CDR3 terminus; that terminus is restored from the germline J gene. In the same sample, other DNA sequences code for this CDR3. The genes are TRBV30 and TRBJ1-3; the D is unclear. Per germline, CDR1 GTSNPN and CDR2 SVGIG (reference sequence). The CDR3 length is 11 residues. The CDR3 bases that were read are TGTGCCTGGAGTGATCGAAACACG. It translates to CAWSDRNT. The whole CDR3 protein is CAWSDRNTIYF. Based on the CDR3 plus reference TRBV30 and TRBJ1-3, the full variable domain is SQTIHQWPATLVQPVGSPLSLECTVEGTSNPNLYWYRQAAGRGLQLLFYSVGIGQISSEVPQNLSASRPQDRQFILSSKKLLLSDSGFYLCAWSDRNTIYFGEGSWLTVV.

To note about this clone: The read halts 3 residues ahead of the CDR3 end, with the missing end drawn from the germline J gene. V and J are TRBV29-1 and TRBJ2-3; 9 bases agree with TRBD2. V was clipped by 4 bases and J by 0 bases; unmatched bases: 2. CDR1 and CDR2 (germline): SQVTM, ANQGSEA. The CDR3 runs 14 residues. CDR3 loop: CSVVLAGSTDTQYF. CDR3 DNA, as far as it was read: TGCAGCGTTGTGCTAGCGGGAAGCACAGATACG.

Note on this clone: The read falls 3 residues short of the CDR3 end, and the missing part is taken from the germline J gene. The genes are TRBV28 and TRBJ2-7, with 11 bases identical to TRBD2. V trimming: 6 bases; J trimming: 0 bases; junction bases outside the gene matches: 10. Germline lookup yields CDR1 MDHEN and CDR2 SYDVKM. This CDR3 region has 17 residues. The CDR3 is CASRPLAGGTHSYEQYF. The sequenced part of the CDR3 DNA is TGTGCCAGCAGACCCCTAGCGGGGGGCACTCACTCCTACGAG.

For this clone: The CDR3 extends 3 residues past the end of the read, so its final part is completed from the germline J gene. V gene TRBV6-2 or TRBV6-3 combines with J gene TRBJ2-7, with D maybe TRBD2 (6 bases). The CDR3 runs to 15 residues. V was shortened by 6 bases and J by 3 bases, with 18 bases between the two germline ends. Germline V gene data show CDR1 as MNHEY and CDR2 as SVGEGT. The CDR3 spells CASSQEGTLHYEQYF. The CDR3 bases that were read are TGTGCCAGCAGCCAAGAAGGGACTCTCCACTACGAG.

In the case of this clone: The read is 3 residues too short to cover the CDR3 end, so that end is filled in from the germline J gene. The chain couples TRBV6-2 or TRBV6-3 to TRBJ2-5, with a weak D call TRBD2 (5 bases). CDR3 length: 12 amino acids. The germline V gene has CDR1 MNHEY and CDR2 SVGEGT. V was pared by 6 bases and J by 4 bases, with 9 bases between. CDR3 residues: CASSPAGETQYF. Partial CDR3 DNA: TGTGCCAGCAGCCCGGCGGGAGAGACC.

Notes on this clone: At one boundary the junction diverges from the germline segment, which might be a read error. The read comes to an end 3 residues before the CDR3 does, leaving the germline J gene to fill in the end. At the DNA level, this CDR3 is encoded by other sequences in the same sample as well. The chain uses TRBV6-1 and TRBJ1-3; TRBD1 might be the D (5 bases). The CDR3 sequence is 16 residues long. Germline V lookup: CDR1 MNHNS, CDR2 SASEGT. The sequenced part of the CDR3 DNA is TGTGCCAGCAGTGAAATTGGGACCGGCGGGGGAAACACA. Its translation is CASSEIGTGGGNT. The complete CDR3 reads CASSEIGTGGGNTIYF.

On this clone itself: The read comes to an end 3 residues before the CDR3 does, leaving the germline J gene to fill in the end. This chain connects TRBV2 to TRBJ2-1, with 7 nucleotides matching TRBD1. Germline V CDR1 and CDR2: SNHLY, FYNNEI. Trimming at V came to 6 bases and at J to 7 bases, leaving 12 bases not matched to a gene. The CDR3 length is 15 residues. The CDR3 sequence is CASSIRQGSWNEQFF. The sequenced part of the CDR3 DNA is TGTGCCAGCAGCATCAGACAGGGTTCGTGGAATGAG.

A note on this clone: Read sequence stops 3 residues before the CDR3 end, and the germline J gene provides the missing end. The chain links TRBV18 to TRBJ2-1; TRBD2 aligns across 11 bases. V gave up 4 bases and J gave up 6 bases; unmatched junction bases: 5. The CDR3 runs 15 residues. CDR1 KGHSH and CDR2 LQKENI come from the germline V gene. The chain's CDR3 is CASSLPGLAANEQFF. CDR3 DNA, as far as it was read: TGTGCCAGCTCACTACCGGGACTAGCGGCCAATGAG.

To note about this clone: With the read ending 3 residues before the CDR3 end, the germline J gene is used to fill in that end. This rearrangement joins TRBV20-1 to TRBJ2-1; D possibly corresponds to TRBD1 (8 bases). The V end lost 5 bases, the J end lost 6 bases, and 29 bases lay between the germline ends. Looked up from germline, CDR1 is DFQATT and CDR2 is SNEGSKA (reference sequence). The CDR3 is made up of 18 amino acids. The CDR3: CSAQGATRARGGINEQFF. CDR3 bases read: TGCAGTGCTCAGGGGGCCACCAGGGCGCGCGGGGGCATCAATGAG.